Listed below are T cell receptor beta chains from one sample, sequenced in a study of PD-1 blockade in classical Hodgkin lymphoma. The protocol was immunoSEQ multiplex PCR, while the TCRdb copy is restricted to in-frame clones and leaves out a portion. The profile shows under 20,000 clones, about nine tenths of them singletons. The sequenced material came from peripheral blood mononuclear cells (PBMCs). The receptors were sampled from a human donor with classical Hodgkin lymphoma. The CDR3 runs from the conserved cysteine through the conserved F or W. D genes are given only for firm matches. Clone size appears in some rows only: once, few, many, or a class for an expanded clone.

V gene: TRBV4-3; CDR3 length: 17; D gene: -; J gene: TRBJ2-1; clone size: -; CDR3 DNA: TGCGCCAGCAGCCAAGATCCCCGGGCCCGCTCCTACAATGAGCAGTTCTTC; CDR3 protein: CASSQDPRARSYNEQFF
V gene: TRBV7-8; CDR3 length: 18; D gene: TRBD2; J gene: TRBJ2-7; clone size: -; CDR3 DNA: TGTGCCAGCACCCCAATCGGCTCTCGGACTAGCGGATCCTACGAGCAGTACTTC; CDR3 protein: CASTPIGSRTSGSYEQYF
V gene: TRBV28; CDR3 length: 14; D gene: TRBD2; J gene: TRBJ2-1; clone size: once; CDR3 DNA: TGTGCCATCGGGAGGACGGACTCCTACAATGAGCAGTTCTTC; CDR3 protein: CAIGRTDSYNEQFF
V gene: TRBV7-2; CDR3 length: 12; D gene: -; J gene: TRBJ2-3; clone size: -; CDR3 DNA: TGTGCCAGCAGCTCAAGAGGGGACTTCCAGTATTTT; CDR3 protein: CASSSRGDFQYF
V gene: TRBV2; CDR3 length: 14; D gene: TRBD1; J gene: TRBJ1-5; clone size: -; CDR3 DNA: TGTGCCAGCAGAGAGGACAGGGCCTATCAGCCCCAGCATTTT; CDR3 protein: CASREDRAYQPQHF
V gene: TRBV5-1; CDR3 length: 13; D gene: -; J gene: TRBJ1-4; clone size: -; CDR3 DNA: TGCGCCAGCAGGGTCGGTGCTAATGAAAAACTGTTTTTT; CDR3 protein: CASRVGANEKLFF
V gene: TRBV11-2; CDR3 length: 15; D gene: TRBD1; J gene: TRBJ1-2; clone size: once; CDR3 DNA: TGTGCCAGCAGCTTAAACAGGGGAGCGAACTATGGCTACACCTTC; CDR3 protein: CASSLNRGANYGYTF
V gene: TRBV14; CDR3 length: 12; D gene: -; J gene: TRBJ2-7; clone size: -; CDR3 DNA: TGTGCCAGCAGCCAAGATGGACTCAAGCAGTACTTC; CDR3 protein: CASSQDGLKQYF
V gene: TRBV27; CDR3 length: 15; D gene: TRBD1; J gene: TRBJ1-4; clone size: -; CDR3 DNA: TGTGCCAGCAGTCGCGACAGGGTCCCTAATGAAAAACTGTTTTTT; CDR3 protein: CASSRDRVPNEKLFF
V gene: TRBV7-9; CDR3 length: 16; D gene: TRBD1; J gene: TRBJ1-2; clone size: -; CDR3 DNA: TGTGCCAGCAGCTTAGTTCCCAGGACAGGGCTTTATGGCTACACCTTC; CDR3 protein: CASSLVPRTGLYGYTF
V gene: TRBV5-1; CDR3 length: 13; D gene: -; J gene: TRBJ2-1; clone size: -; CDR3 DNA: TGCGCCAGCAGCTCGACGGAGTACAATGAGCAGTTCTTC; CDR3 protein: CASSSTEYNEQFF
V gene: TRBV28; CDR3 length: 15; D gene: TRBD2; J gene: TRBJ2-1; clone size: -; CDR3 DNA: TGTGCCAGCTTAGCGGGACTGAGCTCCTACAATGAGCAGTTCTTC; CDR3 protein: CASLAGLSSYNEQFF